This T cell receptor (beta chain) emerged from a study of T cells expressing NK-cell markers (dated by TCRdb to about 2020). About the investigation overall: TCR beta-chain repertoires were profiled in sorted CD3+CD56+NKG2C+, CD3+CD56+NKG2C- and CD3+CD56-NKG2C+ T-cell subsets from seven or eight donors. The libraries were sequenced on Illumina HiSeq 2000/2500, MiSeq or NextSeq, producing 2 x 150 bp reads. The eight sequenced donors were randomly selected healthy volunteers, three men and five women. Seven of the eight sequenced donors were HCMV-seropositive and one was HCMV-seronegative. Overall study outcomes, separate from this receptor: Whether the expanded NKG2C-expressing T cell clones were specific for HCMV antigens remained unclear. In roughly 6 donors, the dominant CD3+CD56+NKG2C+ clonotypes ranked among the top 10 CD8+ clonotypes, making up about 1.0-7.5% of CD8+ T cells. Those dominant clonotypes were again the most abundant among CD3+CD56-NKG2C+ cells in a few donors, at about 28.3-65%.

Data came from an Illumina HiSeq 2000. The TCR beta cDNA libraries were made using 5'RACE template switching, a step that added both a universal primer site and unique molecular identifiers. cDNA synthesis was primed from the TCR beta constant segment and was followed by two successive PCR amplification steps. In the source study's methods: MIGEC handled demultiplexing of the reads and grouping by UMI, while MiTCR was used to assemble and quantify clonotypes. To exclude erroneous sequences, only TCR cDNA sequences supported by at least two reads were retained. The tcR package was used for downstream repertoire analysis, and clonotypes were matched between fractions using CDR3 nucleotide sequence together with V segment. VDJmatch was used to annotate antigen specificity against VDJdb, with one amino acid substitution in CDR3 permitted. After TCRdb reprocessed the reads, each CDR3 protein sequence was kept as one row, without DNA. The authors' filters were not applied to this entry. The record for this sample contains about 260,000 distinct CDR3 sequences. The ten top clones hold about 0.39% of the sample.

Comments on this clonotype: Its cognate antigen has yet to be identified.

Reading from cysteine to phenylalanine, the CDR3 counts 15 amino acids. No DNA was logged. Looking up the germline V gene yields CDR1 SGHRS and CDR2 YFSETQ. To determine HCMV serostatus, a commercial ELISA kit was used to detect HCMV-specific IgG in serum. Ficoll density gradient centrifugation was used to isolate peripheral blood mononuclear cells from blood. The receptor comes from a man younger than 35 in good health. Donor details come from another sample of the same person, matched by shared clones. The rearrangement combines TRBV5-1 with TRBJ2-2; TCRdb proposes TRBD1, but this gene call is untestable without DNA. The sequenced sample was blood T cells: a sorted CD56 or NKG2C T cell subset, CD4+ or CD8+ T cells, or bulk PBMC T cells (not recorded which). The CDR3 protein: CASSPLGRNLGELFF.